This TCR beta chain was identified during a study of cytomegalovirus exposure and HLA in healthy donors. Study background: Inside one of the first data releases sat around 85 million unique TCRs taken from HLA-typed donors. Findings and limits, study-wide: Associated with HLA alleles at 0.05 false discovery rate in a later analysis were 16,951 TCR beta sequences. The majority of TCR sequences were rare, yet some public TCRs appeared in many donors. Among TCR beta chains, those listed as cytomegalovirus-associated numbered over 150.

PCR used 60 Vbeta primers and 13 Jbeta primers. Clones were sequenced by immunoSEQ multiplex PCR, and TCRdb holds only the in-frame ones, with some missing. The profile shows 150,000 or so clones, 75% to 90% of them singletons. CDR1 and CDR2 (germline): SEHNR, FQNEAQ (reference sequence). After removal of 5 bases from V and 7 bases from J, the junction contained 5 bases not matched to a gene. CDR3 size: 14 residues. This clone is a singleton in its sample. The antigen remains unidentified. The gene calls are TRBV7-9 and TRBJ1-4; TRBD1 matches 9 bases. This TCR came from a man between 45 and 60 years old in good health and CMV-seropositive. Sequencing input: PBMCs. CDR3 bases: TGTGCCAGCAGCGAAGGGACAGGGCGTGAAAAACTGTTTTTT. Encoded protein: CASSEGTGREKLFF.